This section outlines one TCR beta chain sequence together with its context. Its target antigen remains unknown. Base qualities are not recorded, but no much larger clone differs from it by a single base. This record comes from a study of sequential checkpoint blockade in melanoma (dated by TCRdb to the late 2010s). For the wider study: In a 1:1 randomization, patients received either first-line nivolumab then ipilimumab (arm A) or ipilimumab then nivolumab (arm B). Maintenance nivolumab came after both trial sequences. General conclusions and limits of the study: The response-prediction model combining TCR metrics and mutation burden needs validation in larger, independent patient cohorts.

For this chain, trimming is 7 bases at the V end and 6 bases at the J end, and the number of junction bases without a gene match is 1. The CDR3 contains 12 residues, cysteine and phenylalanine counted. Only the CDR3 region is kept as DNA, spanning 36 bases read in frame from base 1. CDR1 LNHDA and CDR2 SQIVND were looked up in the germline V gene (reference sequence). The immunoSEQ Assay was used to immunosequence TCRbeta CDR3 regions from genomic DNA. Prior to high-throughput sequencing, genomic DNA was amplified by bias-controlled multiplex PCR. The study's own analysis went as follows. To quantify the absolute abundance of each unique TCRbeta CDR3 region, the sequences were collapsed and filtered. Clonality, defined as 1 minus Pielou's evenness, was calculated using productive rearrangements only. Clones with significantly greater frequencies in on-treatment versus baseline samples were identified using a previously published method. Held by TCRdb, this immuneACCESS table contains in-frame sequences only and omits some clones. Under half of the omission traces to an unresolved V gene where checked; the cause of the rest is unknown. D and trimming were read from the DNA, whereas the V and J calls and clone size are those reported in that table. Present in this sample are over 10,000 clones, about three quarters of which were seen just once. The top ten constitute 9% to 12% of the sample.

In light of the paper, this sample's treatment or condition label describes: randomized to nivolumab then ipilimumab (arm A) or the reverse (arm B). None of the patients in the trial had previously been given DNA-damaging chemotherapy. On a FACS Aria II flow cytometer, live CD3+CD8+ cells that were negative for CD19 and CD56 were sorted from thawed PBMCs. Samples came from patients with melanoma in CheckMate 064, a randomized, open-label phase II trial of sequential checkpoint blockade. Peripheral blood mononuclear cells were collected by leukapheresis, purified with Ficoll-Paque, and frozen in human serum with approximately 10% DMSO. Right after sorting, the blood CD3+CD8+ cells were verified to be >98% pure, and DNA extraction followed.

The TCR originated in a human donor with melanoma. Sequencing used CD8+ T cells sorted from blood (inferred from file names), obtained from a patient given nivolumab and ipilimumab in sequence. The chain was built from TRBV19 and TRBJ1-5; 9 bases in between match TRBD1. The nucleotides read TGTGCCAGTACGACAGGGGGTCAGCCCCAGCATTTT. Translation gives CASTTGGQPQHF.